This T cell receptor beta chain originates from a study of T-cell memory formation after mild COVID-19 (dated by TCRdb to the early 2020s). Turning to the overall study: Most TCR sequence clusters were specific to one of the two donors. In a couple of donors, T-cell clones that expanded and contracted after mild COVID-19 were tracked by sequencing TCRalpha and TCRbeta repertoires over time. Two young, previously healthy adult volunteers made up the cohort, one male and one female.

This clonotype has a handful of counts. No cognate antigen has been identified for it. The input lacks base qualities; no much larger clone sits a single base away. The instrument given in TCRdb is Illumina NovaSeq 6000. TCRalpha and TCRbeta cDNA libraries were constructed by 5'RACE with constant-segment primers, with sample barcodes and unique molecular identifiers being introduced. Trizol reagent was used to extract RNA from every sample. The libraries were amplified in two PCR steps, and the second step added a second sample barcode and Illumina TruSeq adapters. Sequencing of the libraries was done on an Illumina NovaSeq, producing 2 x 150 bp paired-end reads. Turning to the authors' computational methods: With migec v1.2.7, reads were demultiplexed and then collapsed into UMI-guided consensus sequences. With mixcr v2.1.11, UMI consensuses were aligned to TRA and TRB V and J templates and assembled into clonotypes. A clonotype was counted as expanded or contracted only if both edgeR and NoisET called the change significant, with noise models trained on biological replicates. For edgeR calls, the cutoffs were a false discovery rate-adjusted p below 0.01 and a log2 fold-change threshold of 1. As an exploratory analysis of dynamics, max-normalized trajectories of the 1000 most abundant clonotypes were examined with PCA combined with hierarchical clustering. The CD4 or CD8 phenotype of responding clones was assigned using the separately sequenced CD4+ and CD8+ repertoires. In-frame beta chains were kept once TCRdb had trimmed the public reads at Q25 with fastp and called clones with MiXCR. Each CDR3 protein gets just one entry, which takes the most common genes and DNA from the rows behind it. These V and J calls originate from TCRdb's pipeline instead of the authors' own analysis. This sample has approximately 430,000 distinct CDR3 sequences in its table, and roughly a quarter of those were observed once. Roughly 13% of the sample belongs to the ten largest clones.

A distance of 12 bases separates the germline ends of V and J, which lose 1 base and 6 bases respectively. Taken from cysteine to phenylalanine, the CDR3 has 15 residues. Just CDR3 DNA is preserved here, 45 bases in frame from base 1. CDR1 and CDR2, per the germline V gene, are SGHVS and FNYEAQ. What the work shows at the level of the full study, not this receptor alone: Contracting CD4+ clones were located mainly in the CM and EM memory subsets, whereas CD8+ clones were found to be enriched in EMRA. Balanced CD4/CD8 phenotypes were observed for clones contracting from day 15 to 85, whereas a bias towards CD4+ was observed for a second wave of clones expanding from day 15 to 37. The second-wave clones that peaked on day 37 were not confirmed to be SARS-CoV-2 specific. The detection of some responding clones in pre-infection memory suggests that pre-existing cross-reactive memory T cells joined the SARS-CoV-2 response. Only a couple of mild cases were covered by the study, and larger cohorts that include severe cases with pre-infection samples were considered necessary.

Ficoll-Paque density gradient centrifugation was used to isolate PBMCs. Material for sequencing was PBMCs or a T cell subset sorted from them (not recorded which). This clonotype originated in an adult woman who had mild COVID-19 (a few samples of this study predate the infection). The sample titles of this study are shuffled in the database, so cell type and time point are left out; the donor was told from shared clones. This chain is built from TRBV7-6 and TRBJ2-2; the D segment is perhaps TRBD1 or TRBD2, each sharing 5 matched bases. In nucleotide form, the sequence is TGTGCCAGCAGCTTAGAGTTTGGGGGTCCCGGGGAGCTGTTTTTT. This encodes CASSLEFGGPGELFF.